The 9 T cell receptor beta chains reported below all come from one sample, sequenced in a study of blood T cell repertoires in COVID-19. Sequencing was performed with immunoSEQ multiplex PCR; in TCRdb, only in-frame clones are kept and a portion is missing. The table has some 200,000 clones, approximately 94% seen once. The specimen was peripheral blood. Receptors originate from a man aged 30-40 years with COVID-19, enrolled during active disease.

The chain uses TRBV2 and TRBJ2-4; TRBD1 matches 8 bases. This CDR3 contains 12 residues. In germline, CDR1 is SNHLY, CDR2 FYNNEI. The V gene end was trimmed by 8 bases and the J gene end by 5 bases; junction bases not matched to a gene: 2. Here the CDR3 reads CASADRENIQYF. The CDR3 region has the DNA TGTGCCAGCGCGGACAGGGAAAACATTCAGTACTTC.

The chain combines TRBV5-1 with TRBJ1-2; D is unresolved. This CDR3 contains 16 residues. The V gene lost 1 base and the J gene lost 0 bases, with 13 bases spanning the gap. Germline V gene sequence: CDR1 SGHRS, CDR2 YFSETQ. Here the CDR3 DNA reads TGCGCCAGCAGCTTGAGTACAGCAATCACTAACTATGGCTACACCTTC. Protein product: CASSLSTAITNYGYTF.

The J gene is TRBJ2-2, the V gene TRBV5-4, with 16 bases aligning to TRBD2. With V trimmed by 4 bases and J by 8 bases, 5 bases remained unmatched. Looked up from germline, CDR1 is SGHNT and CDR2 is YYREEE (reference sequence). This CDR3 comprises 16 residues. CDR3 nucleotides: TGTGCCAGCAGCGGGACTAGCGGGGGGGCCGTTGGGGAGCTGTTTTTT. It encodes CASSGTSGGAVGELFF.

V is TRBV5-1 and J is TRBJ2-2; D is possibly TRBD1 (6 bases). Germline V lookup: CDR1 SGHRS, CDR2 YFSETQ. This CDR3 spans 18 amino acids. The V end lost 4 bases, the J end lost 0 bases, and 19 bases lay between the germline ends. The CDR3: CASSTYTGSSANTGELFF. DNA of the CDR3: TGCGCCAGCAGCACCTACACAGGGTCGTCGGCGAACACCGGGGAGCTGTTTTTT.

The chain employs TRBV11-2 and TRBJ2-3; D possibly corresponds to TRBD1 (6 bases). The length of the CDR3 is 13 residues. V was trimmed by 8 bases and J by 2 bases, leaving 11 bases between them. Germline CDR1 and CDR2: SGHAT and FQNNGV. CDR3 in amino acids: CASSTGTTDTQYF. DNA for the CDR3: TGTGCCAGCTCAACAGGGACCACAGATACGCAGTATTTT.

This rearrangement joins TRBV18 to TRBJ1-5; possible D gene TRBD1, 5 bases. Trimming removed 3 bases from V and 4 bases from J, with 10 bases in between. The germline gives CDR1 KGHSH, CDR2 LQKENI. The CDR3 sequence is 14 residues long. The CDR3 here is CASSPLTENQPQHF. The CDR3 DNA reads TGTGCCAGCTCACCCCTGACAGAAAATCAGCCCCAGCATTTT.

The chain recombines TRBV6-5 with TRBJ1-4; 7 bases match TRBD1. Germline-derived CDR1 and CDR2 are MNHEY and SVGAGI. The CDR3 runs to 14 residues. J was trimmed by 5 bases and V by 4 bases; bases with no gene match: 4. The CDR3 protein is CASSSPGQNEKLFF. Written as DNA, the CDR3 is TGTGCCAGCAGTTCCCCGGGACAGAATGAAAAACTGTTTTTT.

This clone was recorded a few times. The J gene is TRBJ2-7, the V gene TRBV4-1; TRBD2 matches 13 bases. V dropped 3 bases and J dropped 1; count of bases not matched to a gene: 3. The CDR3 contains 16 residues. In germline, CDR1 is MGHRA, CDR2 YSYEKL. As DNA, the CDR3 is TGCGCCAGCAGCCAGACTAGCGGGGGGATATCCTACGAGCAGTACTTC. Amino acids: CASSQTSGGISYEQYF.

The J gene is TRBJ1-3, the V gene TRBV5-6; D is ambiguous. Germline assignment: CDR1 SGHDT and CDR2 YYEEEE. This CDR3 region has 13 residues. V dropped 0 bases and J dropped 8 bases, with 9 bases sitting between them. CDR3 in DNA: TGTGCCAGCAGCTTGGGACTCGAAGACACCATATATTTT. It translates to CASSLGLEDTIYF.